This T cell receptor beta chain derives from a study of regulatory T cells in long-lasting Graves disease. Whole-study results and caveats: Segments TRBV28, TRBJ1-2 and TRBJ2-5 showed preferential usage in persistent disease. Possibly, too few samples lowered accuracy. The TCR repertoire of persistent Graves' patients was less diverse than that of newly diagnosed ones.

The time point here: persistent/refractory GD, antithyroid drugs over 5 years with positive TRAb. Making the TCR library involved RNA that had been extracted from PBMCs. Patients were from an endocrinology department in Xi'an, China. The CDR3 is made up of 16 amino acids. The ends were cut back, 5 bases at V and 4 bases at J, with 19 bases in the middle. With respect to this clonotype: As yet, its antigen is unknown.

TCR beta libraries were built with iRepertoire HTBI primers and Arm-PCR of CDR3 regions. TCRdb fed the multiplex PCR reads into MiXCR, producing one record per CDR3 protein. The sample shows about 450,000 distinct CDR3 sequences, about a quarter of them seen only once. The material was peripheral blood mononuclear cells (PBMCs), obtained when the disease was refractory, from a patient treated with antithyroid drugs. This chain uses TRBV12-3 or TRBV12-4 with TRBJ2-3, with D hard to call. This sequence originates from a female donor with Graves disease. CDR3 amino acids: CASSPQNLKLADTQYF. The CDR3 DNA reads TGTGCCAGCAGTCCACAAAACCTTAAATTGGCAGATACGCAGTATTTT.